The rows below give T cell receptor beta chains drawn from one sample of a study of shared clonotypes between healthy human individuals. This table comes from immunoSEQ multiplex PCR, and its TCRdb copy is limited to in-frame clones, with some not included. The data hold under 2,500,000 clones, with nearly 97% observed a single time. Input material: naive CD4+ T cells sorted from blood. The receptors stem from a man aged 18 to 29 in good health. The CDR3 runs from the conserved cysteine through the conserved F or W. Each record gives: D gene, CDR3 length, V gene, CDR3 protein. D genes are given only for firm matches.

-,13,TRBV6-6,CASRQTVLYGYTF
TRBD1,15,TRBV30,CACSPGQGPNEKLFF
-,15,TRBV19,CASSIDTSLQETQYF
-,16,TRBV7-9,CASSLFGSPSTDTQYF
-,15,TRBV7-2,CASSLGLSPGNTIYF
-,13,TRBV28,CASSPPEPYGYTF
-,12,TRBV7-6,CASSLRSDTQYF
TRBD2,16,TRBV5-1,CASSLASGTTQETQYF
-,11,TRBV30,CAWSYKNEQYF
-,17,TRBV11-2,CASSFRQGLSSGNTIYF
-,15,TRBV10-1,CASSPEVDSAYEQYF
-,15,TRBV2,CASSDKGSSTDTQYF
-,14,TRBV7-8,CASSLGRSTDTQYF
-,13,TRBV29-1,CSVENRGFNEQFF
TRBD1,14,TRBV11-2,CASSSNRGSYEQYF
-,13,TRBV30,CAWSVRMNTEAFF
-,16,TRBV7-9,CASSPRMGQSTGELFF
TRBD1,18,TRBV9,CASSVGGQGGTGANVLTF
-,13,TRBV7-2,CASSPRLGDGYTF
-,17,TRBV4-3,CASSHDRTTGSSYEQYF
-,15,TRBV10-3,CAIRAMRTDNSPLHF
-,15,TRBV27,CASSDGQKVGNTIYF
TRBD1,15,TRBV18,CASSPMTGVNTEAFF
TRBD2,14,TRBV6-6,CASSYLAGTYEQYF
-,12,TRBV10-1,CASSAGDYEQYF
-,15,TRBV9,CASSVWDKSHNEQFF
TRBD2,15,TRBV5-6,CASSFSGRAWETQYF
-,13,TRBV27,CASRVSADTEAFF
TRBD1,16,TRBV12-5,CASGSNTGGGGNTIYF
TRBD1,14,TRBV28,CASSLGDRAYEQYF
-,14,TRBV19,CASSITGPGNTIYF
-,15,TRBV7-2,CASRTSGEGSYEQYF
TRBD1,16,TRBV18,CASSPTDRGMGPEQFF
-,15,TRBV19,CASSPNLGGKDEQFF
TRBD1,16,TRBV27,CASRAGGQVRNGELFF
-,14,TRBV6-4,CASTLIKLPDTQYF
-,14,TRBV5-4,CASSPDSNTGELFF
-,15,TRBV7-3,CASSYSSGSQETQYF
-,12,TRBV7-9,CASSLDIQEGSF
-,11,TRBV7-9,CASSLAREQYF
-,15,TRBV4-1,CASSQGLGNPYEQYF
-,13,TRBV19,CATRRVGVQPQHF
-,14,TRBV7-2,CASSLAGARETQYF
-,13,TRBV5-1,CASSLDTNTEAFF
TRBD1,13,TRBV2,CASSVGQEYGYTF
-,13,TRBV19,CATLTRQNTEAFF
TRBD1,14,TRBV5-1,CASSMTGANYEQYF
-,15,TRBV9,CASSPTSWNTGELFF
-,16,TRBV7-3,CASSRVGGLDNEKLFF
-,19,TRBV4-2,CASSQEVLFPGPGTYEQYF
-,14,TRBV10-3,CAISEVETAYEQYF
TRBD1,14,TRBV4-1,CASSRQGPGYEQYF
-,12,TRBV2,CASSLSTDTQYF
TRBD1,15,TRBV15,CATSRDRQGASGYTF
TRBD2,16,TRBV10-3,CAITPVEAGASNEQFF
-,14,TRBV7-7,CASSLVGGAYEQYF
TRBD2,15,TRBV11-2,CASSFGLASAYEQYF